The entry below gives a single TCR beta chain sequence along with its context. As yet, its antigen is unknown. The sample is drawn from a study of cytomegalovirus exposure and HLA in healthy donors. Points from the study as a whole: In a later analysis, specific HLA alleles were associated with about 18,000 TCR beta sequences at a 0.05 false discovery rate. The study designated fewer than 200 TCR beta chains cytomegalovirus-associated. In vitro work confirmed that a few CMV-associated chains recognize CMV antigens.

The PCR made use of 60 Vbeta and 13 Jbeta primers. Profiled with immunoSEQ multiplex PCR; TCRdb holds only in-frame clones, not every one. The data hold some 200,000 clones, with around 84% observed a single time. Germline CDR1 and CDR2: SGHTS and YDEGEE. V was pared by 5 bases and J by 1 base, with 5 bases between. CDR3 length equals 12 residues. The sample taken for sequencing was PBMCs. This chain connects TRBV5-8 to TRBJ2-3, with unresolved D. This receptor was taken from a woman in her late teens or twenties in good health and CMV-seronegative. The CDR3 coding sequence is TGTGCCAGCAGTACGGGCACAGATACGCAGTATTTT. Residues: CASSTGTDTQYF.